A single sample gave rise to the 9 T cell receptor beta chains below, sequenced in a study of cytomegalovirus exposure and HLA in healthy donors. Both 60 Vbeta primers and 13 Jbeta primers went into the PCR. TCRdb's table, derived via immunoSEQ multiplex PCR, lists solely in-frame clones and lacks some. The sample contains approximately 100,000 clones, roughly 69% of which appear only once. What was sequenced was PBMCs. Every receptor here comes from a man aged 30-40 years in good health and CMV-seropositive.

This clone was observed a handful of times. V gene TRBV10-1 combines with J gene TRBJ1-2, with a weak D call TRBD1 (5 bases). V was trimmed by 2 bases and J by 4 bases, leaving 8 bases between them. Germline V gives CDR1 WNHNN, CDR2 SYGVQD (reference sequence). The CDR3 runs to 13 residues. The CDR3 region is CASSENRFYGYTF. The CDR3 DNA reads as TGCGCCAGCAGTGAGAACAGGTTCTATGGCTACACCTTC.

This clone has more than one count but fewer than ten. The chain is built from TRBV29-1 and TRBJ1-1; possibly TRBD1 for D (5 bases). The V gene lost 4 bases and the J gene lost 9 bases, with 15 bases spanning the gap. Germline CDR1 SQVTM, CDR2 ANQGSEA. This CDR3 spans 12 amino acids. CDR3 in amino acids: CSVGTPSYQAFF. CDR3 nucleotides: TGCAGCGTTGGGACACCCAGTTACCAAGCTTTCTTT.

The chain is built from TRBV5-4 and TRBJ1-1, with D possibly matching TRBD1 (5 bases). The CDR3 totals 14 residues. The V end lost 3 bases, the J end lost 3 bases, and 12 bases lay between the germline ends. Germline loops: CDR1 SGHNT, CDR2 YYREEE (reference sequence). CDR3 sequence reads: CASSWGVGYTEAFF. The CDR3 bases are TGTGCCAGCAGCTGGGGGGTGGGGTACACTGAAGCTTTCTTT. Complete variable domain (other parts from reference TRBV5-4 and TRBJ1-1): ETGVTQSPTHLIKTRGQQVTLRCSSQSGHNTVSWYQQALGQGPQFIFQYYREEENGRGNFPPRFSGLQFPNYSSELNVNALELDDSALYLCASSWGVGYTEAFFGQGTRLTVV.

The J gene is TRBJ1-5, the V gene TRBV6-6; D is uncertain. Trimming left V 6 bases short and J 0 bases short, with 9 bases between. The CDR3 has 14 amino acids. The germline gives CDR1 MNHNY, CDR2 SVGAGI (reference sequence). CDR3 coding DNA: TGTGCCAGCAGGGGCTCATATAGCAATCAGCCCCAGCATTTT. Translating gives CASRGSYSNQPQHF.

The gene calls are TRBV30 and TRBJ1-2; D not resolved. Trimming removed 1 base from V and 4 bases from J, with 7 bases in between. The CDR3 sequence is 12 residues long. Germline values: CDR1 GTSNPN, CDR2 SVGIG (reference sequence). The CDR3 protein is CAWSAGSYGYTF. The CDR3 nucleotides read TGTGCCTGGAGTGCGGGATCCTATGGCTACACCTTC.

This chain connects TRBV28 to TRBJ1-3, with 7 bases aligning to TRBD1. The ends lost 10 bases at V and 6 bases at J; junction bases unmatched: 6. The CDR3 is made up of 12 amino acids. Germline CDR1 is MDHEN and CDR2 is SYDVKM. This chain's CDR3 is CATRDRKNTIYF. The CDR3 DNA is TGTGCCACCCGGGACAGAAAAAACACCATATATTTT.

This clone was detected only once. The chain links TRBV28 to TRBJ1-4; weak D call: TRBD1 (5 bases). Deletions cut 6 bases from V and 4 bases from J, with 15 bases between. The CDR3 sequence is 15 residues long. Germline CDR1 is MDHEN and CDR2 is SYDVKM. This chain's CDR3 is CASSPAGPRNEKLFF. The CDR3 DNA reads TGTGCCAGCAGCCCTGCGGGACCCCGTAATGAAAAACTGTTTTTT.

The chain combines TRBV18 with TRBJ2-7; TRBD2 might be the D (6 bases). V shed 3 bases and J shed 1 base, with 10 bases lying between them. The CDR3 has 14 amino acids. The germline V gene encodes CDR1 KGHSH and CDR2 LQKENI. CDR3 loop: CASSPGGRSYEQYF. DNA of the CDR3: TGTGCCAGCTCACCCGGGGGTCGGTCCTACGAGCAGTACTTC.

This rearrangement joins TRBV5-6 to TRBJ1-5; D remains unclear. The CDR3 spans 14 residues. Germline V gives CDR1 SGHDT, CDR2 YYEEEE. Trimming left V 2 bases short and J 2 bases short, with 8 bases between. CDR3 residues: CASSLRGRNQPQHF. In DNA, the CDR3 is TGTGCCAGCAGCTTACGAGGGCGCAATCAGCCCCAGCATTTT.